The rows below give T cell receptor beta chains drawn from one sample of a study of Graves' ophthalmopathy and Graves' hyperthyroidism. TCRdb re-called the multiplex PCR reads through MiXCR, storing one row per CDR3 protein. This sample has approximately 700,000 distinct CDR3 sequences, with about 44% found just once. Sample: peripheral blood. The receptors stem from an adult man with Graves' ophthalmopathy. The CDR3 runs from the conserved cysteine through the conserved F or W. A D gene is named only where the DNA matches it firmly. The listing skips clone size in some rows; elsewhere it reads once, few, many or a size class.

>TRBV7-9|TRBJ2-7|NA|NA
TGTGCCAGCAGCACGCACCCGGGGGTTCTCGGCGAGCAGTACTTC
CASSTHPGVLGEQYF
>TRBV25-1|TRBJ2-6|TRBD1|few
TGTGCCAGCAGTTCGACAGGGCAGGACTCTGGGGCCAACGTCCTGACTTTC
CASSSTGQDSGANVLTF
>TRBV7-8|TRBJ2-7|NA|many
TGTGCCAGCAGCCTCCTGGGCAGGGAGGACGAGCAGTACTTC
CASSLLGREDEQYF
>TRBV7-2|TRBJ2-5|NA|many
TGTGCCAGCAGCTCGGATTCCCGAGAGACCCAGTACTTC
CASSSDSRETQYF
>TRBV9|TRBJ2-5|TRBD2|NA
TGTGAAGCTAGCGGGTGGGAGACCCAGTACTTC
CEASGWETQYF
>TRBV29-1|TRBJ1-1|NA|NA
TGCAGCGTTGAGGTCAGGGGCGCGGGTACTGAGGCTTTCTTT
CSVEVRGAGTEAFF
>TRBV7-6|TRBJ1-1|NA|NA
TGTGCCAGCAGCTTAGAGGACGCTGACACTGAAGCTTTCTTT
CASSLEDADTEAFF
>TRBV19|TRBJ2-3|TRBD1|NA
TGTGCCAGTTCCGACAGGGGCAGCACAGATACGCAGTATTTT
CASSDRGSTDTQYF
>TRBV3-1|TRBJ2-5|NA|few
TGTGCCAGCAGCCCGCCGGGAATACAAGAGACCCAGTACTTC
CASSPPGIQETQYF
>TRBV6-6|TRBJ1-6|NA|many
TGTGCCAGCGGCGGACAGCCAAATTCACCCCTCCACTTT
CASGGQPNSPLHF
>TRBV7-9|TRBJ2-7|TRBD1|NA
TGTGCCAGCAGCTTTCTGGACAGGGCGGGTGAGCAGTACTTC
CASSFLDRAGEQYF
>TRBV2|TRBJ2-7|NA|many
TGTGCCAGCAGGGACAGCTTCTCCTACGAGCAGTACTTC
CASRDSFSYEQYF
>TRBV29-1|TRBJ1-5|NA|NA
TGCAGCGTTGAGTCGGGGGATCAGCCCCAGCATTTT
CSVESGDQPQHF
>TRBV6-4|TRBJ1-2|NA|NA
TGTGCCAGCAGCCCGAAGACGGCCTATGGCTACACCTTC
CASSPKTAYGYTF
>TRBV10-3|TRBJ1-1|TRBD1|NA
TGTGCCAGCAGCCACCGGGACAGTGCTTTCGAAGCTTTCTTT
CASSHRDSAFEAFF
>TRBV29-1|TRBJ1-1|TRBD1|many
TGCAGCGTTGAAAAGGGGACAGGGGGGTTGAACACTGAAGCTTTCTTT
CSVEKGTGGLNTEAFF
>TRBV7-9|TRBJ1-4|TRBD1|NA
TGTGCCAGCAGCTCTCTCCCAGGGGGGACTAATGAAAAACTGTTTTTT
CASSSLPGGTNEKLFF
>TRBV2|TRBJ2-5|NA|once
TGTGCCAGCAGCTGGATGACAGGTCAAGAGACCCAGTACTTC
CASSWMTGQETQYF
>TRBV2|TRBJ1-6|TRBD1|NA
TGTGCCAGCAGAGAGACAGGGGATAATCAGCCCCTCCACTTT
CASRETGDNQPLHF
>TRBV9|TRBJ1-2|NA|many
TGTGCCAGCAGCGGCCCTGGGACGGAACATACCCGTAACTATGGCTACACCTTC
CASSGPGTEHTRNYGYTF
>TRBV7-8|TRBJ2-5|NA|few
TGTGCCAGCAGCATATTTGGGGGAGGAAGGGCCGAAGAGACCCAGTACTTC
CASSIFGGGRAEETQYF
>TRBV7-9|TRBJ1-4|NA|many
TGTGCCAGCAGCCTAGAGATGTCGGTCGTGTTT
CASSLEMSVVF
>TRBV10-3|TRBJ1-2|NA|NA
TGTGCCATCAGCCAGTTCCAGGGATACGGCTACACCTTC
CAISQFQGYGYTF
>TRBV29-1|TRBJ1-4|NA|NA
TGCAGTGCATATCAGGGAACTAATGAAAAACTGTTTTTT
CSAYQGTNEKLFF
>TRBV5-6|TRBJ1-1|NA|many
TGTGCCAGCAGGGCCGGACGGTTAACTGAAGCTTTCTTT
CASRAGRLTEAFF
>TRBV20-1|TRBJ2-5|NA|few
TGCAGTGCTATTCCCTTGACAGGAGGGGAGGCGACCCAGTACTTC
CSAIPLTGGEATQYF
>TRBV10-3|TRBJ1-2|NA|NA
TGTGCCAGCAGTTACCGGGCACTAACCTATGGCTACACCTTC
CASSYRALTYGYTF
>TRBV29-1|TRBJ1-1|NA|NA
TGCAGCATGTTTAGGTCCACTGAAGCTTTCTTT
CSMFRSTEAFF
>TRBV7-2|TRBJ2-2|TRBD1|few
TGTGCCAGCAGCTCAACCGGGACAGGGGGTTATAACACCGGGGAGCTGTTTTTT
CASSSTGTGGYNTGELFF
>TRBV4-3|TRBJ2-5|NA|few
TGCGCCAGCAGCCCCCGGTGGGAAGAGACCCAGTACTTC
CASSPRWEETQYF
>TRBV10-3|TRBJ2-7|TRBD1|NA
TGTGCCATCAGTGGGGACAGGGGGATCGAGCAGTACTTC
CAISGDRGIEQYF
>TRBV20-1|TRBJ1-2|NA|NA
TGCAGTGCTGCTCGGAGGGGGTATGGCTACACCTTC
CSAARRGYGYTF
>TRBV9|TRBJ2-5|TRBD1|many
TGTGCCAGCAGCGTAGCTGGACAGGGCGCAGAGACCCAGTACTTC
CASSVAGQGAETQYF
>TRBV29-1|TRBJ2-1|NA|NA
TGCAGCGTTGAGGCAGGGGCGTCCTACAATGAGCAGTTCTTC
CSVEAGASYNEQFF
>TRBV29-1|TRBJ2-5|NA|NA
TGCAGCGTTGAGGCCACTAGGGGGCAAGAGACCCAGTACTTC
CSVEATRGQETQYF
>TRBV10-1|TRBJ1-1|NA|many
TGCGCCAGCAGTGATCCGGGGGACACTGAAGCTTTCTTT
CASSDPGDTEAFF
>TRBV2|TRBJ1-5|NA|many
TGTGCCAGCAGTTACAACCCGTACGGGTTTCAGCCCCAGCATTTT
CASSYNPYGFQPQHF
>TRBV6-6|TRBJ2-5|NA|NA
TGTGCCAGCAGTTGGAGAGGACGTCAAGAGACCCAGTACTTC
CASSWRGRQETQYF
>TRBV2|TRBJ1-1|TRBD1|many
TGTGCCAGCTCAATGGGACAGCGCAACACTGAAGCTTTCTTT
CASSMGQRNTEAFF
>TRBV7-2|TRBJ2-2|NA|few
TGTGCCAGCAGCTTGCCAGGGGCTTCCACCGGGGAGCTGTTTTTT
CASSLPGASTGELFF
>TRBV20-1|TRBJ2-5|NA|NA
TGCAGTGCTGGACCTCTAGGAGGGGAGACCCAGTACTTC
CSAGPLGGETQYF
>TRBV7-2|TRBJ2-1|NA|NA
TGTGCCAGCAGCTTAGATCGGGGCAGAAAGCAGTTCTTC
CASSLDRGRKQFF
>TRBV7-2|TRBJ2-7|NA|NA
TGTGCCGGCAGCCAAGATCAGGGGCCTTCCTACGAGCAGTACTTC
CAGSQDQGPSYEQYF
>TRBV11-2|TRBJ2-5|TRBD2|once
TGTGCCAGCAGCTATAATCCCGGACTAGCGGGTCAAGAGACCCAGTACTTC
CASSYNPGLAGQETQYF
>TRBV19|TRBJ1-2|NA|few
TGTGCCAGTAGTAGCCCACGGAACGCTTATGGCTACACCTTC
CASSSPRNAYGYTF
>TRBV2|TRBJ2-2|NA|few
TGTGCCAGCAGAGCCGGGACGAACACCGGGGAGCTGTTTTTT
CASRAGTNTGELFF
>TRBV24-1|TRBJ1-5|TRBD1|many
TGTGCCACCCAAGGACAGGAGTATCAGCCCCAGCATTTT
CATQGQEYQPQHF
>TRBV29-1|TRBJ2-5|NA|many
TGCAGCGTTGATGACGGGGACGAATGGGGAGAGACCCAGTACTTC
CSVDDGDEWGETQYF
>TRBV15|TRBJ1-1|NA|many
TGTGCCACCAGCAACCATTTTTCGACCCACACTGAAGCTTTCTTT
CATSNHFSTHTEAFF
>TRBV14|TRBJ1-3|NA|few
TGTGCCAGCAGCGAAGGGACTTCACTCTCTGGAAACACCATATATTTT
CASSEGTSLSGNTIYF